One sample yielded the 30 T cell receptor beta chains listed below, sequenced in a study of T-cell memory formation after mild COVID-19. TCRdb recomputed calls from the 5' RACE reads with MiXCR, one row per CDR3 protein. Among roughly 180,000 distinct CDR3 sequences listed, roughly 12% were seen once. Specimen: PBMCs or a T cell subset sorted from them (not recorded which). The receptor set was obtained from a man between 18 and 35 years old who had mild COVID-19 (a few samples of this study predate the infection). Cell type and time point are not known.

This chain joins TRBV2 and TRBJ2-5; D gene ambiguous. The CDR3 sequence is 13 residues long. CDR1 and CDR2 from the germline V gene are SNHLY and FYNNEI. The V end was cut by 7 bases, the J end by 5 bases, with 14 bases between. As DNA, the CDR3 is TGTGCCAGCACCCGTATGTTAGGGGAGACCCAGTACTTC. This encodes CASTRMLGETQYF.

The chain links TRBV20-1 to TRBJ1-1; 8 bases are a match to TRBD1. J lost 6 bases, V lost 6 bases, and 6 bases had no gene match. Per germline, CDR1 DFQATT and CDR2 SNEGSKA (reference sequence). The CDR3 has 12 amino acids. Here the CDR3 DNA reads TGCAGTGCCCGACAGGGGTTGGCTGAAGCTTTCTTT. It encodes CSARQGLAEAFF.

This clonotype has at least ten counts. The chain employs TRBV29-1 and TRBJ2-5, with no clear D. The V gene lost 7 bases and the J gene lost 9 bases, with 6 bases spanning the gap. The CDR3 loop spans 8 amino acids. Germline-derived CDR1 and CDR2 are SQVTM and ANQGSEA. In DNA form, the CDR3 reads TGCAGCGCGGGTGCCCAGTACTTC. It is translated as CSAGAQYF.

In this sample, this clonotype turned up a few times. The CDR3 loop reads CASSYSRGSDTQYF. Here the CDR3 DNA reads TGTGCCAGCAGTTACAGCAGGGGATCAGATACGCAGTATTTT. The genes are TRBV6-2 or TRBV6-3 and TRBJ2-3; D perhaps matches TRBD1 (6 bases). Germline assignment: CDR1 MNHEY and CDR2 SVGEGT. CDR3 length equals 14 residues. V was cut by 2 bases and J by 4 bases, with 10 bases left in between.

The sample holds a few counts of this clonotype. Written as DNA, the CDR3 is TGTGCCAGCAGCGGGGGACTAGCGGTAAATGAGCAGTTCTTC. Its translation is CASSGGLAVNEQFF. V is TRBV9 and J is TRBJ2-1; the match to TRBD2 covers 11 bases. The CDR3 loop spans 14 amino acids. CDR1 and CDR2 from the germline V gene are SGDLS and YYNGEE. Trimming cost V 3 bases and J 7 bases; bases outside gene matches: 3.

The CDR3 region is CASSSQAGGPTDTQYF. Written as DNA, the CDR3 is TGTGCCAGCAGCTCCCAGGCGGGGGGGCCCACAGATACGCAGTATTTT. J is TRBJ2-3 and V is TRBV7-3, with 9 bases fitting TRBD2. V lost 4 bases and J lost 2; bases outside the gene matches: 7. Germline V lookup: CDR1 SGHTA, CDR2 FQGTGA. CDR3 length: 16 amino acids.

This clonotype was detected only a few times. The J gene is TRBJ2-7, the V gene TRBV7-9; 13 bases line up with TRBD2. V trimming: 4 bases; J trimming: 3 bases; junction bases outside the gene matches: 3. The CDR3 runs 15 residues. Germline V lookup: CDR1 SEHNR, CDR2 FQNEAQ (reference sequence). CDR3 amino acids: CASSYGTSGIYEQYF. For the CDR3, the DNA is TGTGCCAGCAGCTACGGGACTAGCGGGATCTACGAGCAGTACTTC. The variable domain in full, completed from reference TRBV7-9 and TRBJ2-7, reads DTGVSQNPRHKITKRGQNVTFRCDPISEHNRLYWYRQTLGQGPEFLTYFQNEAQLEKSRLLSDRFSAERPKGSFSTLEIQRTEQGDSAMYLCASSYGTSGIYEQYFGPGTRLTVT.

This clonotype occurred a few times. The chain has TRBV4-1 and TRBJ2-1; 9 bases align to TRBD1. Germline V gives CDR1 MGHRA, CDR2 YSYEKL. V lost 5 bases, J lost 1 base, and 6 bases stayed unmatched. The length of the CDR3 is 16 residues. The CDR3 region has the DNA TGCGCCAGCAGCTTACAGGGGGCACGGTCCTACAATGAGCAGTTCTTC. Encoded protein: CASSLQGARSYNEQFF.

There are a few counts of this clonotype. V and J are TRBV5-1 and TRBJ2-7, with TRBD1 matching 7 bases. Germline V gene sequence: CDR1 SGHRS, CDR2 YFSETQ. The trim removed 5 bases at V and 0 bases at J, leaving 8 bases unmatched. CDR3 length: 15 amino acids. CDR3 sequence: CASSRGTASSYEQYF. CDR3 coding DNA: TGCGCCAGCAGTAGAGGGACAGCTAGCTCCTACGAGCAGTACTTC. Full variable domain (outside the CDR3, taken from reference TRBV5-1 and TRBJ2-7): KAGVTQTPRYLIKTRGQQVTLSCSPISGHRSVSWYQQTPGQGLQFLFEYFSETQRNKGNFPGRFSGRQFSNSRSEMNVSTLELGDSALYLCASSRGTASSYEQYFGPGTRLTVT.

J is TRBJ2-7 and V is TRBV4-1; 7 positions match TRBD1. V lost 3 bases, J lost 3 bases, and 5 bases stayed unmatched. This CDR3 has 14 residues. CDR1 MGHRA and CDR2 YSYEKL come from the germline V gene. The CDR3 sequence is CASSQGTVFYEQYF. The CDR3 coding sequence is TGCGCCAGCAGCCAGGGGACAGTTTTCTACGAGCAGTACTTC.

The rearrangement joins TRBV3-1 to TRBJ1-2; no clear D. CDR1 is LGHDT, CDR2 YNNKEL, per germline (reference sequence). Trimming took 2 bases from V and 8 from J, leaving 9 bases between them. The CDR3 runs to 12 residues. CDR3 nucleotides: TGTGCCAGCAGCCAAAATAACTTAGGCTACACCTTC. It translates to CASSQNNLGYTF.

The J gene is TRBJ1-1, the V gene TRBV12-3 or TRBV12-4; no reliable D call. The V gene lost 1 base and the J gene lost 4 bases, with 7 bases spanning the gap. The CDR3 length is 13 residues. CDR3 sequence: CASSLGAPTEAFF. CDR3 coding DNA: TGTGCCAGCAGTTTAGGGGCACCCACTGAAGCTTTCTTT.

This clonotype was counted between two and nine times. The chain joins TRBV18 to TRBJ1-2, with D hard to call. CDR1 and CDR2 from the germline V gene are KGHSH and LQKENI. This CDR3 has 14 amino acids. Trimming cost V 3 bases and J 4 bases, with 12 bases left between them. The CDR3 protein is CASSPAQGLYGYTF. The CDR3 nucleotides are TGTGCCAGCTCACCTGCCCAAGGCCTCTATGGCTACACCTTC.

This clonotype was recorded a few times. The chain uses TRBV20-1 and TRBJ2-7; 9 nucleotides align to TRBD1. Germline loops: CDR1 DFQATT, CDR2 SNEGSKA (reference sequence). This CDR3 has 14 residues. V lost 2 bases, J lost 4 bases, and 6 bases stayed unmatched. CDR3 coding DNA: TGCAGTGCTAGATTGGACAGGGGCGTATACGAGCAGTACTTC. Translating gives CSARLDRGVYEQYF.

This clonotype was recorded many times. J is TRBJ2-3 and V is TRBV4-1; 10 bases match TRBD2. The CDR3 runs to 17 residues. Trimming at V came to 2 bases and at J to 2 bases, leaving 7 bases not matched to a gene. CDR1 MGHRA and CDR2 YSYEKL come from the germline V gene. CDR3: CASSQSPSGGDTDTQYF. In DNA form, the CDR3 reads TGCGCCAGCAGCCAAAGTCCTAGCGGGGGCGACACAGATACGCAGTATTTT.

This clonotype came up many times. This chain's CDR3 is CASVVVPGGNNEQFF. The CDR3 region has the DNA TGCGCCAGCGTGGTGGTTCCGGGGGGTAACAATGAGCAGTTCTTC. This chain joins TRBV5-1 and TRBJ2-1, with TRBD2 identical over 7 bases. V gave up 7 bases and J gave up 5 bases; unmatched junction bases: 12. Per the germline V gene, CDR1 is SGHRS and CDR2 is YFSETQ. The CDR3 is made up of 15 amino acids.

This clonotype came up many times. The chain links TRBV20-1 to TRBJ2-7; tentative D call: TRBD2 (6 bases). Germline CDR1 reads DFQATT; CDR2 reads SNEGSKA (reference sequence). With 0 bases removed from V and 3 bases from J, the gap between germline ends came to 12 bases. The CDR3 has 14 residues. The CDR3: CSARDRLALYEQYF. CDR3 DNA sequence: TGCAGTGCTAGAGACCGCCTAGCGCTCTACGAGCAGTACTTC.

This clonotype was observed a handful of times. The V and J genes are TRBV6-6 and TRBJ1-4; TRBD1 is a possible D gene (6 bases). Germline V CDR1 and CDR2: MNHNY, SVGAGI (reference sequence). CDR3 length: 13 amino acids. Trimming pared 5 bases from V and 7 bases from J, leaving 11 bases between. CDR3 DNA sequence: TGTGCCAGCAGTCCTGACAGGCCTGAAAAACTGTTTTTT. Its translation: CASSPDRPEKLFF.

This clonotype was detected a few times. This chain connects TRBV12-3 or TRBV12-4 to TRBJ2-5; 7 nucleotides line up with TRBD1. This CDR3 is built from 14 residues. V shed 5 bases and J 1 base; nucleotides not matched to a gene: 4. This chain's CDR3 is CASSQGQSQETQYF. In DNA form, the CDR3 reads TGTGCCAGCAGTCAGGGACAGAGCCAAGAGACCCAGTACTTC.

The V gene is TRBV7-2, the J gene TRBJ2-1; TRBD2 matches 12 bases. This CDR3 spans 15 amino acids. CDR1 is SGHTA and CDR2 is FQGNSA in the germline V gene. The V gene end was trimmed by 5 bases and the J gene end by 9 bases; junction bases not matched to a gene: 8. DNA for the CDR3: TGTGCCAGCAGCCCCTTACCTAGCGGGGGGGGTGAGCAGTTCTTC. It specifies CASSPLPSGGGEQFF.

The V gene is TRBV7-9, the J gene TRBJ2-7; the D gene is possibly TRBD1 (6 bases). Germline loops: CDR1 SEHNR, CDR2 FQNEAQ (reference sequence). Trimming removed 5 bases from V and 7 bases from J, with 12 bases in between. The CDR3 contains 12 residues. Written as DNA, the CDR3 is TGTGCCAGCAGCCGGTGGCAGGGGGAGCAGTACTTC. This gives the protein CASSRWQGEQYF.

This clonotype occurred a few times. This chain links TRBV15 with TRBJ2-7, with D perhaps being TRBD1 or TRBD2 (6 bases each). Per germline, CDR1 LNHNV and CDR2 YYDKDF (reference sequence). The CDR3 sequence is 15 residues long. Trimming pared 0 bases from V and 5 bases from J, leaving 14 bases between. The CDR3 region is CATSRDPGGSDEQYF. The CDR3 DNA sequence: TGTGCCACCAGCAGAGATCCCGGGGGCAGCGACGAGCAGTACTTC.

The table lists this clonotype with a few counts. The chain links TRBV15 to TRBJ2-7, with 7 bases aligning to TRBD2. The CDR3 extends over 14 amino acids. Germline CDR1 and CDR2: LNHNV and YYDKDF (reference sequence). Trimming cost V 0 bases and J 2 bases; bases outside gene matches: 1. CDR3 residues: CATSRERGTYEQYF. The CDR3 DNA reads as TGTGCCACCAGCAGAGAGCGGGGGACCTACGAGCAGTACTTC.

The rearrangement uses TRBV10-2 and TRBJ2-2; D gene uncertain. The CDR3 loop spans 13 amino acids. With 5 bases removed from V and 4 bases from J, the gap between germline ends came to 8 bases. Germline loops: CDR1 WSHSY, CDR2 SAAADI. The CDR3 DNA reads TGCGCCAGCAGTAAATCAACCACCGGGGAGCTGTTTTTT. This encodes CASSKSTTGELFF.

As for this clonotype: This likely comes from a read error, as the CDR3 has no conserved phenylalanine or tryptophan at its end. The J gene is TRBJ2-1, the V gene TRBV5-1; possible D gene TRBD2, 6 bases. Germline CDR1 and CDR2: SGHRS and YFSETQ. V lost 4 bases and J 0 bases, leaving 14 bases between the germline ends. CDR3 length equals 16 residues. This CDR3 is CASSEGLFSSYNEQFS. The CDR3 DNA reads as TGCGCCAGCAGCGAGGGACTCTTCAGCTCCTACAATGAGCAGTTCTCC.

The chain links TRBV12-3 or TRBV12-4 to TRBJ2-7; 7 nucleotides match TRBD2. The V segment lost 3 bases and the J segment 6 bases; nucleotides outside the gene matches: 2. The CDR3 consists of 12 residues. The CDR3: CASSLGGTEQYF. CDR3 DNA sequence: TGTGCCAGCAGTTTGGGAGGGACCGAGCAGTACTTC.

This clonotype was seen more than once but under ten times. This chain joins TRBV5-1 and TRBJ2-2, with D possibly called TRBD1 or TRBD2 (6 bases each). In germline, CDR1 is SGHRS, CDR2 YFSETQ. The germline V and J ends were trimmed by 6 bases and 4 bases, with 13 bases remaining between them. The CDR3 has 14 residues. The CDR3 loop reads CASNGGARTGELFF. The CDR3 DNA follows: TGCGCCAGCAACGGGGGCGCTCGCACCGGGGAGCTGTTTTTT.

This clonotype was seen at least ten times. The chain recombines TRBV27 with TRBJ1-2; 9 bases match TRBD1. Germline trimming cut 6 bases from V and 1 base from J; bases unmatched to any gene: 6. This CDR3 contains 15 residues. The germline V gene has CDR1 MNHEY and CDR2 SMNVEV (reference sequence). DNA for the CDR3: TGTGCCAGCAGCCCCGGGACAGGGATTAACTATGGCTACACCTTC. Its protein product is CASSPGTGINYGYTF.

CDR3 protein: CASSLQRQLTGELFF. The DNA of the CDR3 is TGTGCCAGCTCACTACAGAGACAGCTCACCGGGGAGCTGTTTTTT. V and J are TRBV18 and TRBJ2-2; tentatively, D is TRBD1 (5 bases). Trimming took off 4 bases at V and 4 bases at J, with 13 bases between the two ends. Germline-derived CDR1 and CDR2 are KGHSH and LQKENI. The CDR3 has 15 amino acids.

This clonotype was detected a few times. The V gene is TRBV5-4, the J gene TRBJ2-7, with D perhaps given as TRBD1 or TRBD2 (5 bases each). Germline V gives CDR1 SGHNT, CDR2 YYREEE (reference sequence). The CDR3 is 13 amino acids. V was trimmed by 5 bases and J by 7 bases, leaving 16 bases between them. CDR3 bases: TGTGCCAGCAGACTGACCCGGGACGGGGAGCAGTACGTC. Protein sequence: CASRLTRDGEQYV.